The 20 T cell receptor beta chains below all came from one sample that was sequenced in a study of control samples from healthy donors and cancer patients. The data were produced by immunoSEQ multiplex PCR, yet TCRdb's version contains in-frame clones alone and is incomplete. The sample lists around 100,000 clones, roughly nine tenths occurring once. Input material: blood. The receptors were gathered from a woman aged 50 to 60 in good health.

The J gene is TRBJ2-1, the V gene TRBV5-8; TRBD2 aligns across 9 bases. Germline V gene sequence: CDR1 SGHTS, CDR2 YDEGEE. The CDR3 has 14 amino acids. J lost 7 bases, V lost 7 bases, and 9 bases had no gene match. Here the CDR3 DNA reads TGTGCCAGCCGCCGGCGGGGGGGGCCTAATGAGCAGTTCTTC. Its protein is CASRRRGGPNEQFF.

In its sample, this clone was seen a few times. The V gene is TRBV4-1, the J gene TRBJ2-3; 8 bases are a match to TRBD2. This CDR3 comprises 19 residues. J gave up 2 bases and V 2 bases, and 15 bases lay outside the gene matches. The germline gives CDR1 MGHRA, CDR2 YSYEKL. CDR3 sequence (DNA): TGCGCCAGCAGCCAAAAAGGGGATAGGGGCGGGGGGCCCACAGATACGCAGTATTTT. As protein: CASSQKGDRGGGPTDTQYF.

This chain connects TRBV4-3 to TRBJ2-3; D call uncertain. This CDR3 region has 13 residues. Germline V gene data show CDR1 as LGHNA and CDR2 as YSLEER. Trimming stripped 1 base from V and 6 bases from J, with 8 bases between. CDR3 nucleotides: TGCGCCAGCAGCCAAGCGAACACGGATACGCAGTATTTT. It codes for CASSQANTDTQYF.

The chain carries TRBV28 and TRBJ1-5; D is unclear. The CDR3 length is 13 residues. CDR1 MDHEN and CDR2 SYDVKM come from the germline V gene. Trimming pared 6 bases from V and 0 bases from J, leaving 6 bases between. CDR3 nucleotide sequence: TGTGCCAGCAGGCTAGGTAGCAATCAGCCCCAGCATTTT. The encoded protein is CASRLGSNQPQHF.

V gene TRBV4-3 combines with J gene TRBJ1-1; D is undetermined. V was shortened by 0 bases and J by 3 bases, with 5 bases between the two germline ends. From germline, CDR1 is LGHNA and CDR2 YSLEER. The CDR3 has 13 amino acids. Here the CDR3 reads CASSQDRYTEAFF. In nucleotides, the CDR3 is TGCGCCAGCAGCCAAGATCGGTACACTGAAGCTTTCTTT.

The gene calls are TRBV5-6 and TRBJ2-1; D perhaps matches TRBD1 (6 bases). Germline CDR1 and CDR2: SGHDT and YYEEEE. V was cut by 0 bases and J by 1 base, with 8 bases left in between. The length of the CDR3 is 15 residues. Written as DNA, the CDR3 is TGTGCCAGCAGCTTGGTGCAGGGGTCCTACAATGAGCAGTTCTTC. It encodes CASSLVQGSYNEQFF.

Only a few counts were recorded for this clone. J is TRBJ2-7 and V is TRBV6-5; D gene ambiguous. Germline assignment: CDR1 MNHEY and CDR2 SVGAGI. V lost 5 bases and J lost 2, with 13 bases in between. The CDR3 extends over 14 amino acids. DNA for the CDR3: TGTGCCAGCAGTAGAGCCACAACCCCCTACGAGCAGTACTTC. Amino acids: CASSRATTPYEQYF.

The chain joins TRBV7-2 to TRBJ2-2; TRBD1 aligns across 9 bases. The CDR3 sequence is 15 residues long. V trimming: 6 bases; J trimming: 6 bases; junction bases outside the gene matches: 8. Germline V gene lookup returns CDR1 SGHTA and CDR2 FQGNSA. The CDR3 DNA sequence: TGTGCCAGCAGGGAGACAGGGGGAATTTCCGGGGAGCTGTTTTTT. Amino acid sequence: CASRETGGISGELFF.

CDR3 protein: CASSHLGVLAGLQETQYF. The CDR3 nucleotides are TGTGCCAGCAGCCATCTCGGGGTGCTAGCGGGGCTCCAAGAGACCCAGTACTTC. The chain uses TRBV27 and TRBJ2-5; TRBD2 matches 9 bases. The CDR3 sequence is 18 residues long. After removal of 6 bases from V and 1 base from J, the junction contained 15 bases not matched to a gene. CDR1 and CDR2 from the germline V gene are MNHEY and SMNVEV (reference sequence).

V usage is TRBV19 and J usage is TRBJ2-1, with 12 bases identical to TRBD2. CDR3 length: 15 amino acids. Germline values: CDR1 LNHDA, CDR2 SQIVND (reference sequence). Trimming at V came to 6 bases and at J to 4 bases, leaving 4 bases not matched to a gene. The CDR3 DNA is TGTGCCAGTAGGAGACTAGCGGGAGAGTACAATGAGCAGTTCTTC. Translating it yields CASRRLAGEYNEQFF.

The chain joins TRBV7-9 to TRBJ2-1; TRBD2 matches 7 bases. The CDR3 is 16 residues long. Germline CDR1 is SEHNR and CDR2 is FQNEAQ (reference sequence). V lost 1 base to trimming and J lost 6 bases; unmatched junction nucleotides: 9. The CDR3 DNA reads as TGTGCCAGCAGCTTAGACACAACACTAGCGTTCAATGAGCAGTTCTTC. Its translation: CASSLDTTLAFNEQFF.

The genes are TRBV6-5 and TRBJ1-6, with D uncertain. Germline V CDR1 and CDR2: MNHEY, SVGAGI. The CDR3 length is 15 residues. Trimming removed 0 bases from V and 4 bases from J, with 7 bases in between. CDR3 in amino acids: CASSYSFRYNSPLHF. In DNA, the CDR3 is TGTGCCAGCAGTTACTCTTTCCGTTATAATTCACCCCTCCACTTT.

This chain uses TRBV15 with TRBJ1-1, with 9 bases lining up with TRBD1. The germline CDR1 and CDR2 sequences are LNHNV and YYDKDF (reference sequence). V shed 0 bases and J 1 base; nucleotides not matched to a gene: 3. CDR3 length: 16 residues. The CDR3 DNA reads TGTGCCACCAGCAGAGACCGGGACAGGGCGAACACTGAAGCTTTCTTT. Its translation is CATSRDRDRANTEAFF.

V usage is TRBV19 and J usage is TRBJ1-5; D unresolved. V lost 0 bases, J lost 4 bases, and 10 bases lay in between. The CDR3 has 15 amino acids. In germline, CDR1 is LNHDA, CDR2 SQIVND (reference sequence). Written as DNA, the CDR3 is TGTGCCAGTAGTATAGAGACACGTAAAAATCAGCCCCAGCATTTT. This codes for CASSIETRKNQPQHF.

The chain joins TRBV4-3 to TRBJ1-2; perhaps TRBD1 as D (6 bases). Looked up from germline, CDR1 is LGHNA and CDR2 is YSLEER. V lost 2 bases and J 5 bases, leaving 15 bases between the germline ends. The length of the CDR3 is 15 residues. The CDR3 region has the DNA TGCGCCAGCAGCCAATCCACAGGGAATAGTTATGGCTACACCTTC. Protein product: CASSQSTGNSYGYTF.

The CDR3 reads CASSIDKAGGETQYF. The CDR3 DNA follows: TGTGCCAGTAGTATAGATAAGGCGGGGGGAGAGACCCAGTACTTC. The chain uses TRBV19 and TRBJ2-5, with TRBD2 matching 8 bases. This CDR3 has 15 residues. Germline V lookup: CDR1 LNHDA, CDR2 SQIVND (reference sequence). Trimming took 0 bases from V and 4 from J; bases not matched to a gene: 4.

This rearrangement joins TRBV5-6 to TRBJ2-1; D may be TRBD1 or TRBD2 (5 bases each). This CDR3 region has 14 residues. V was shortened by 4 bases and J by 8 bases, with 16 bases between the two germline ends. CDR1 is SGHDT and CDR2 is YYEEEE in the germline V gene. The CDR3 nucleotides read TGTGCCAGCAGCGGGGACGGCCGATGGGATGAGCAGTTCTTC. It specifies CASSGDGRWDEQFF.

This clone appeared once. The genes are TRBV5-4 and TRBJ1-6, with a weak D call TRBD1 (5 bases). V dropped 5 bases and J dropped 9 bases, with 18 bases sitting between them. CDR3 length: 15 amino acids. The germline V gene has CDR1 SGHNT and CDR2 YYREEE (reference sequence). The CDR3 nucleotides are TGTGCCAGCAGGAAGGAGCCAGGGAGGAGTTCACCCCTCCACTTT. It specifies CASRKEPGRSSPLHF.

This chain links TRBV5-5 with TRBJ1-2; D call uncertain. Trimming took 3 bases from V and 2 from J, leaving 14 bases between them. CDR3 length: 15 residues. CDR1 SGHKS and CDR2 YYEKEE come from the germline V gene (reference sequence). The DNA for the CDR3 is TGTGCCAGCAGCTATGGGAACCGCCGCAACTATGGCTACACCTTC. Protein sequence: CASSYGNRRNYGYTF.

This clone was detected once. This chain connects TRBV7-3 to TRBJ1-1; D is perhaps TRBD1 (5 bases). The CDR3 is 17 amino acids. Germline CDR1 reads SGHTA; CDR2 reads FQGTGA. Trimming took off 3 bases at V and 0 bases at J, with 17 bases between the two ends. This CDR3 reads CASSLGRLDLMNTEAFF. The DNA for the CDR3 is TGTGCCAGCAGCTTGGGGCGATTAGACCTTATGAACACTGAAGCTTTCTTT.